One sample yielded the 26 T cell receptor beta chains listed below, sequenced in a study of Ad26.COV2.S vaccination and SARS-CoV-2 variants. Profiling relied on immunoSEQ multiplex PCR, and the TCRdb table lists in-frame clones only, not all of them. The sample shows a few hundred thousand clones, about 90% of them seen only once. The treatment is: some 19 received Ad26.COV2.S at low or high dose, single or two shots; a few received placebo; per-sample allocation not given. Collection of the samples took place on day 63 after the first injection of vaccine or placebo. Material: peripheral blood, obtained in a trial of Ad26.COV2.S vaccine versus placebo. Receptors were obtained from a person between 18 and 60 years old who received the Ad26.COV2.S COVID-19 vaccine or a placebo.

V is TRBV6-5 and J is TRBJ1-1, with D unclear. Between the trimmed V and J ends, which lost 7 bases and 1 base, there was a span of 13 bases. CDR3 length equals 14 residues. In germline, CDR1 is MNHEY, CDR2 SVGAGI. The CDR3 protein is CASTIRTGNTEAFF. In DNA form, the CDR3 reads TGTGCCAGCACCATACGGACGGGGAACACTGAAGCTTTCTTT.

The chain has TRBV7-8 and TRBJ1-2; TRBD1 is a possible D gene (6 bases). This CDR3 spans 19 amino acids. Trimming removed 1 base from V and 3 bases from J, with 24 bases in between. Germline V gene data show CDR1 as SGHVS and CDR2 as FQNEAQ. The CDR3 here is CASSLVSSRRGKPHYGYTF. In DNA form, the CDR3 reads TGTGCCAGCAGCTTAGTCTCCTCGCGTAGGGGGAAACCTCACTATGGCTACACCTTC.

The chain recombines TRBV29-1 with TRBJ2-3; maybe TRBD1 (6 bases). Germline V gene lookup returns CDR1 SQVTM and CDR2 ANQGSEA. This CDR3 region has 12 residues. The germline V and J ends were trimmed by 7 bases and 3 bases, with 11 bases remaining between them. CDR3 sequence reads: CSAGGRTDTQYF. The CDR3 DNA reads TGCAGCGCTGGGGGCCGGACAGATACGCAGTATTTT.

This clone has just one count. The V and J genes are TRBV2 and TRBJ2-6; no definite D call. Per germline, CDR1 SNHLY and CDR2 FYNNEI. The CDR3 extends over 13 amino acids. With 8 bases removed from V and 1 base from J, the gap between germline ends came to 6 bases. This chain's CDR3 is CASSDSGANVLTF. DNA for the CDR3: TGTGCCAGCTCGGATTCTGGGGCCAACGTCCTGACTTTC.

V gene TRBV5-6 combines with J gene TRBJ2-1, with 8 bases aligning to TRBD2. Germline assignment: CDR1 SGHDT and CDR2 YYEEEE. With V trimmed by 0 bases and J by 8 bases, 10 bases remained unmatched. The CDR3 is made up of 16 amino acids. CDR3 amino acids: CASSLAGERGLHEQFF. CDR3 DNA sequence: TGTGCCAGCAGCTTGGCCGGGGAGCGGGGGCTCCATGAGCAGTTCTTC. The full variable domain, rest sourced from reference TRBV5-6 and TRBJ2-1, is DAGVTQSPTHLIKTRGQQVTLRCSPKSGHDTVSWYQQALGQGPQFIFQYYEEEERQRGNFPDRFSGHQFPNYSSELNVNALLLGDSALYLCASSLAGERGLHEQFFGPGTRLTVL.

The chain employs TRBV7-6 and TRBJ1-4, with TRBD1 identical over 9 bases. Germline lookup yields CDR1 SGHVS and CDR2 FNYEAQ. The CDR3 loop spans 15 amino acids. Trimming took 5 bases from V and 4 from J; bases not matched to a gene: 5. The CDR3 DNA is TGTGCCAGCAGCATACAGGGGGCTGTTAATGAAAAACTGTTTTTT. It is translated as CASSIQGAVNEKLFF.

The genes are TRBV5-6 and TRBJ2-5; 10 bases are shared with TRBD1. The V gene's germline CDR1 is SGHDT and CDR2 YYEEEE. This CDR3 is built from 15 residues. The trim removed 3 bases at V and 4 bases at J, leaving 6 bases unmatched. This CDR3 is CASSYDRGQLETQYF. The DNA of the CDR3 is TGTGCCAGCAGCTATGACAGGGGGCAGTTAGAGACCCAGTACTTC.

The genes are TRBV7-9 and TRBJ1-2, with 7 bases aligning to TRBD1. There are 13 residues in the CDR3. The J segment lost 8 bases and the V segment lost 4 bases, leaving 7 bases of the junction unmatched. Germline CDR1 and CDR2: SEHNR and FQNEAQ (reference sequence). The DNA of the CDR3 is TGTGCCAGCAGCTCTGACAGGGTTGGCGGCTACACCTTC. Amino acids: CASSSDRVGGYTF. Together with reference TRBV7-9 and TRBJ1-2, the CDR3 gives the full variable domain: DTGVSQNPRHKITKRGQNVTFRCDPISEHNRLYWYRQTLGQGPEFLTYFQNEAQLEKSRLLSDRFSAERPKGSFSTLEIQRTEQGDSAMYLCASSSDRVGGYTFGSGTRLTVV.

In the case of this clone: The same CDR3 arises from other DNA sequences in this sample as well. The rearrangement uses TRBV11-2 and TRBJ1-1; D unresolved. The CDR3 sequence is 13 residues long. Trimming pared 5 bases from V and 0 bases from J, leaving 7 bases between. Germline V gene lookup returns CDR1 SGHAT and CDR2 FQNNGV. This CDR3 is CASSLRLNTEAFF. CDR3 coding DNA: TGTGCCAGCAGCCTAAGGTTGAACACTGAAGCTTTCTTT. Full variable domain (remainder filled in from reference TRBV11-2 and TRBJ1-1): EAGVAQSPRYKIIEKRQSVAFWCNPISGHATLYWYQQILGQGPKLLIQFQNNGVVDDSQLPKDRFSAERLKGVDSTLKIQPAKLEDSAVYLCASSLRLNTEAFFGQGTRLTVV.

This chain connects TRBV30 to TRBJ1-2, with D tentatively TRBD1 (6 bases). V lost 4 bases and J 7 bases, leaving 31 bases between the germline ends. This CDR3 has 18 amino acids. Per the germline V gene, CDR1 is GTSNPN and CDR2 is SVGIG (reference sequence). CDR3 DNA: TGTGCCTGGACTGCCGATGCGGGTTTCGGGGGGCGTGACGGTGGCTACACCTTC. Translation gives CAWTADAGFGGRDGGYTF.

The table lists this clone with a count of one. The chain uses TRBV6-5 and TRBJ2-2; no clear D gene. Trimming shortened V by 2 bases and J by 6 bases, and 10 bases separated the two germline ends. Germline V CDR1 and CDR2: MNHEY, SVGAGI. The CDR3 spans 14 residues. CDR3 region: CASSYAWAAGELFF. CDR3 nucleotides: TGTGCCAGCAGTTACGCTTGGGCAGCCGGGGAGCTGTTTTTT.

The CDR3, as DNA: TGTGCCAGCAGAGGAGGTAGCACAGATACGCAGTATTTT. It translates to CASRGGSTDTQYF. The J gene is TRBJ2-3, the V gene TRBV28, with D maybe TRBD2 (5 bases). Per the germline V gene, CDR1 is MDHEN and CDR2 is SYDVKM. CDR3 size: 13 residues. The V gene lost 6 bases and the J gene lost 0 bases, with 7 bases spanning the gap.

The chain links TRBV12-3 or TRBV12-4 to TRBJ1-1; D uncertain. Trimming pared 6 bases from V and 5 bases from J, leaving 13 bases between. There are 13 residues in the CDR3. CDR3 amino acids: CASRSVLWTEAFF. Here the CDR3 DNA reads TGTGCCAGCAGGTCAGTATTATGGACTGAAGCTTTCTTT.

This clone has a single count. This rearrangement joins TRBV7-6 to TRBJ1-1, with 7 bases that match TRBD1. The CDR3 length is 14 residues. Germline CDR1 SGHVS, CDR2 FNYEAQ. Trimming at V came to 2 bases and at J to 6 bases, leaving 6 bases not matched to a gene. CDR3 loop: CASSLTGVNAEAFF. CDR3 coding DNA: TGTGCCAGCAGCTTAACAGGGGTCAACGCTGAAGCTTTCTTT.

The chain has TRBV19 and TRBJ1-5; D ambiguous. V was shortened by 1 base and J by 4 bases, with 5 bases between the two germline ends. Germline assignment: CDR1 LNHDA and CDR2 SQIVND (reference sequence). This CDR3 is 13 amino acids long. CDR3 bases: TGTGCCAGTAGTATAGTCCGAAATCAGCCCCAGCATTTT. As protein: CASSIVRNQPQHF.

This clone was picked up one time. V is TRBV4-1 and J is TRBJ2-5, with D hard to call. The V end lost 0 bases, the J end lost 4 bases, and 9 bases lay between the germline ends. The germline gives CDR1 MGHRA, CDR2 YSYEKL. CDR3 length equals 14 residues. CDR3 sequence: CASSQDHPLETQYF. The CDR3 DNA follows: TGCGCCAGCAGCCAAGATCACCCCCTAGAGACCCAGTACTTC.

This clone appeared once. This rearrangement joins TRBV10-2 to TRBJ2-7, with 7 bases fitting TRBD1. V dropped 4 bases and J dropped 2; count of bases not matched to a gene: 5. Germline CDR1 WSHSY, CDR2 SAAADI. This CDR3 is 14 amino acids long. The CDR3 bases are TGCGCCAGCAGTGCACAGGGGCTCACCTACGAGCAGTACTTC. It encodes CASSAQGLTYEQYF.

The J gene is TRBJ2-5, the V gene TRBV3-1 (or the pseudogene TRBV3-2); TRBD2 aligns across 7 bases. The CDR3 totals 17 residues. Germline CDR1 and CDR2: LGHDT and YNNKEL (reference sequence). V trimming: 2 bases; J trimming: 1 base; junction bases outside the gene matches: 10. The DNA of the CDR3 is TGTGCCAGCAGCCAAAGGTCAAAACTAGCGACCCAAGAGACCCAGTACTTC. As protein: CASSQRSKLATQETQYF.

V and J are TRBV19 and TRBJ2-7; 15 bases fit TRBD2. The length of the CDR3 is 18 residues. Germline CDR1 reads LNHDA; CDR2 reads SQIVND (reference sequence). V lost 3 bases to trimming and J lost 2 bases; unmatched junction nucleotides: 8. The CDR3: CASSMLFGTSGRPYEQYF. The CDR3 region has the DNA TGTGCCAGTAGTATGTTGTTTGGGACTAGCGGGAGGCCCTACGAGCAGTACTTC.

This clone was picked up one time. In the same sample, other DNA sequences code for this CDR3. DNA for the CDR3: TGTGCCAGCAGCGTAGGTGGGAATGAAAAACTGTTTTTT. This gives the protein CASSVGGNEKLFF. This chain joins TRBV9 and TRBJ1-4; D ambiguous. There are 13 residues in the CDR3. V lost 0 bases and J lost 5, with 5 bases in between. Germline CDR1 is SGDLS and CDR2 is YYNGEE. The whole variable domain, remainder taken from reference TRBV9 and TRBJ1-4, is DSGVTQTPKHLITATGQRVTLRCSPRSGDLSVYWYQQSLDQGLQFLIQYYNGEERAKGNILERFSAQQFPDLHSELNLSSLELGDSALYFCASSVGGNEKLFFGSGTQLSVL.

V usage is TRBV28 and J usage is TRBJ1-4, with D perhaps TRBD1 (5 bases). The CDR3 totals 16 residues. Germline V gives CDR1 MDHEN, CDR2 SYDVKM. The V end lost 7 bases, the J end lost 1 base, and 16 bases lay between the germline ends. The CDR3 nucleotides read TGTGCCAGCACCATGCCCGGGGCGGGAACTAATGAAAAACTGTTTTTT. Amino acid sequence: CASTMPGAGTNEKLFF. The full variable domain, completed using reference TRBV28 and TRBJ1-4, is DVKVTQSSRYLVKRTGEKVFLECVQDMDHENMFWYRQDPGLGLRLIYFSYDVKMKEKGDIPEGYSVSREKKERFSLILESASTNQTSMYLCASTMPGAGTNEKLFFGSGTQLSVL.

The chain has TRBV6-2 or TRBV6-3 and TRBJ2-5; D remains unclear. Trimming took off 2 bases at V and 5 bases at J, with 33 bases between the two ends. The CDR3 loop spans 21 amino acids. Germline values: CDR1 MNHEY, CDR2 SVGEGT. As DNA, the CDR3 is TGTGCCAGCAGTTACCCCCCCTCCCCGGGTGGGCGATCACCCCAAAGGGAGACCCAGTACTTC. The encoded protein is CASSYPPSPGGRSPQRETQYF.

This rearrangement joins TRBV9 to TRBJ2-7, with TRBD2 matching 9 bases. Germline CDR1 is SGDLS and CDR2 is YYNGEE. This CDR3 contains 13 residues. With V trimmed by 7 bases and J by 3 bases, 5 bases remained unmatched. CDR3 coding DNA: TGTGCCAGCTCCTTGACTAGCGGCTACGAGCAGTACTTC. It specifies CASSLTSGYEQYF.

The chain employs TRBV9 and TRBJ2-1, with 9 bases that match TRBD2. The germline gives CDR1 SGDLS, CDR2 YYNGEE. CDR3 length: 15 residues. V lost 0 bases and J lost 10; bases outside the gene matches: 8. CDR3 sequence reads: CASSVARGGASEQFF. CDR3 nucleotide sequence: TGTGCCAGCAGCGTAGCGCGCGGGGGGGCTTCGGAGCAGTTCTTC.

The chain employs TRBV4-1 and TRBJ1-3, with D perhaps matching TRBD1 (6 bases). The CDR3 is 15 residues long. Germline lookup yields CDR1 MGHRA and CDR2 YSYEKL. Trimming took 6 bases from V and 0 from J, leaving 12 bases between them. The CDR3 is CASRKDRSSGNTIYF. In DNA, the CDR3 is TGCGCCAGCAGAAAGGACAGAAGCTCTGGAAACACCATATATTTT.

This clone was observed once. The chain combines TRBV28 with TRBJ1-3; 9 nucleotides line up with TRBD1. V dropped 2 bases and J dropped 1; count of bases not matched to a gene: 6. The CDR3 consists of 17 residues. Germline V gives CDR1 MDHEN, CDR2 SYDVKM. CDR3 amino acids: CASSLGGQGWSGNTIYF. The CDR3, as DNA: TGTGCCAGCAGTTTAGGGGGACAGGGTTGGTCTGGAAACACCATATATTTT.